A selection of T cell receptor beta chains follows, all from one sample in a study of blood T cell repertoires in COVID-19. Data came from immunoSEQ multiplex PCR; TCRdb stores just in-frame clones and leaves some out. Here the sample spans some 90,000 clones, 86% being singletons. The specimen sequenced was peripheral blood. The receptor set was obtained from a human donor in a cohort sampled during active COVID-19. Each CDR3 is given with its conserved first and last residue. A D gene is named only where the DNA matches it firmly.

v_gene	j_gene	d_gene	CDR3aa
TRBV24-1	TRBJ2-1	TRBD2	CATSDSGLAEGQFF
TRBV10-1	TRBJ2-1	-	CASSVGENEQFF
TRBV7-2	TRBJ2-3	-	CASSYRLTDTQYF
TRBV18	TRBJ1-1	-	CASSPGRWNTEAFF
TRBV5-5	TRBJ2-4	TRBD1	CASSPGTVKNIQYF
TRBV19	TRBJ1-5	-	CASSMVAQPQHF
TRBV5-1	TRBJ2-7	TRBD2	CASSPLTSGTGEQYF
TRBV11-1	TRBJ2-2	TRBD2	CASSSGRAPGELFF
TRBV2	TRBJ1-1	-	CASSSRDLNTEAFF
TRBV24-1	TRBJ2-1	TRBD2	CATSDPMAGVYNEQFF
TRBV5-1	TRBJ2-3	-	CASSLASDTQYF
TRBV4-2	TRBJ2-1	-	CASSQGLDINEQFF